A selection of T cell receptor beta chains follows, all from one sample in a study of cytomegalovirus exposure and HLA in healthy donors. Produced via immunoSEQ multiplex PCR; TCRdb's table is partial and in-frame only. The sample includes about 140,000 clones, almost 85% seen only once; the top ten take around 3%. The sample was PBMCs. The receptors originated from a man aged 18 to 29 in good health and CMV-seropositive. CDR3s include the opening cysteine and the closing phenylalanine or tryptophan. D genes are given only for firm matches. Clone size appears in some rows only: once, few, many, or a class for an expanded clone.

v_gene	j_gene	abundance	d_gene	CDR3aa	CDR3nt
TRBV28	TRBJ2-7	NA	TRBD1	CASSPGQDYEQYF	TGTGCCAGCAGCCCGGGACAGGACTACGAGCAGTACTTC
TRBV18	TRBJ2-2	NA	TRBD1	CASSPLQGASGELFF	TGTGCCAGCTCACCGTTACAGGGGGCGTCCGGGGAGCTGTTTTTT
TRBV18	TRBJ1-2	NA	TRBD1	CASSPDRVVYGYTF	TGTGCCAGCTCACCGGACAGGGTCGTATATGGCTACACCTTC
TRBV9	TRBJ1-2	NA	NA	CASSGTRNTLANYGYTF	TGTGCCAGCAGCGGGACAAGAAACACTTTAGCTAACTATGGCTACACCTTC
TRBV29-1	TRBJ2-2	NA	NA	CSALTGELFF	TGCAGCGCTCTCACCGGGGAGCTGTTTTTT
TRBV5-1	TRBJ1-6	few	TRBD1	CASSSLGQSYSPLHF	TGCGCCAGCAGCTCCTTGGGACAGTCCTATTCACCCCTCCACTTT
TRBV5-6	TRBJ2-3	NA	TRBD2	CASSLGLAGGLSTDTQYF	TGTGCCAGCAGCCTGGGACTAGCGGGAGGCCTTAGCACAGATACGCAGTATTTT
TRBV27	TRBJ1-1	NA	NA	CASSLEGLTEAFF	TGTGCCAGCAGTTTGGAGGGACTCACTGAAGCTTTCTTT
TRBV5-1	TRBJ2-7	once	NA	CASSLGGTREQYF	TGCGCCAGCAGCTTGGGGGGGACTCGGGAGCAGTACTTC
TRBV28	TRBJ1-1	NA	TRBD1	CASSLGQENTEAFF	TGTGCCAGCAGTTTAGGACAGGAGAACACTGAAGCTTTCTTT
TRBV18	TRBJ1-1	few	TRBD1	CASSPLVTGTGVAEAFF	TGTGCCAGCTCACCACTGGTGACTGGGACAGGGGTCGCTGAAGCTTTCTTT
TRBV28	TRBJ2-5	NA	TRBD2	CASSPGWEGQETQYF	TGTGCCAGCAGTCCGGGCTGGGAGGGACAAGAGACCCAGTACTTC
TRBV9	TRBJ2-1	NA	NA	CASSPGLGAYNEQFF	TGTGCCAGCAGCCCGGGACTCGGGGCTTACAATGAGCAGTTCTTC
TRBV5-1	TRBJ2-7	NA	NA	CASSLGQNYEQYF	TGCGCCAGCAGCTTGGGGCAGAACTACGAGCAGTACTTC
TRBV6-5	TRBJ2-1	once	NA	CASSYSNSNHEQFF	TGTGCCAGCAGTTACTCGAACTCCAACCATGAGCAGTTCTTC
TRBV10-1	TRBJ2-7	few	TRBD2	CASSDRGGHEQYF	TGCGCCAGCAGTGATCGCGGGGGGCACGAGCAGTACTTC
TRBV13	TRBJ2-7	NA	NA	CASSLRVPPYEQYF	TGTGCCAGCAGTTTACGGGTGCCCCCCTACGAGCAGTACTTC
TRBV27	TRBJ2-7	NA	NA	CASSLSGQPYEQYF	TGTGCCAGCAGTTTATCAGGACAGCCGTACGAGCAGTACTTC
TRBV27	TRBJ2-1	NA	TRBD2	CASRDGGASGDYNEQFF	TGTGCCAGCAGGGACGGAGGGGCTAGCGGAGATTACAATGAGCAGTTCTTC
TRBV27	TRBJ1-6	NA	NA	CASSPSLGLSYNSPLHF	TGTGCCAGCAGTCCCTCTTTGGGGCTGTCCTATAATTCACCCCTCCACTTT
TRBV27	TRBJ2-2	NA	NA	CASSTGMLGTGELFF	TGTGCCAGCAGTACTGGTATGCTCGGCACCGGGGAGCTGTTTTTT
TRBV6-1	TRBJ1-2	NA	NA	CASSEGQYYGYTF	TGTGCTAGCAGTGAAGGACAGTACTATGGCTACACCTTC
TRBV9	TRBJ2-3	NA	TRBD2	CASSVGTSGSTMTDTQYF	TGTGCCAGCAGCGTAGGGACTAGCGGGAGTACGATGACAGATACGCAGTATTTT
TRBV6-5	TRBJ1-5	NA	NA	CASSYYINQPQHF	TGTGCCAGCAGTTACTACATCAATCAGCCCCAGCATTTT
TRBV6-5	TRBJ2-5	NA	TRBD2	CASSYRLAGRGEQYF	TGTGCCAGCAGTTACCGGCTAGCGGGAAGGGGAGAGCAGTACTTC
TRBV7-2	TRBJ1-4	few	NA	CASSLYGGDEKLFF	TGTGCCAGCAGCTTGTACGGCGGGGATGAAAAACTGTTTTTT
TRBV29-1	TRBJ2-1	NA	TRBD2	CSVFSGRALDEQFF	TGCAGCGTTTTCAGCGGGAGGGCCTTAGATGAGCAGTTCTTC
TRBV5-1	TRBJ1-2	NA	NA	CASSLDISNYGYTF	TGCGCCAGCAGCTTGGATATTTCTAACTATGGCTACACCTTC
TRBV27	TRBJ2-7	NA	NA	CASSLFTGEAYEQYF	TGTGCCAGCAGTTTGTTCACAGGGGAGGCGTACGAGCAGTACTTC
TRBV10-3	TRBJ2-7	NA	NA	CAISSGIEQYF	TGTGCCATCAGTTCGGGGATCGAGCAGTACTTC
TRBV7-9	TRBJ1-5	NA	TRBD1	CASSSGQGDLDNQPQHF	TGTGCCAGCAGCTCAGGACAGGGGGATTTGGACAATCAGCCCCAGCATTTT
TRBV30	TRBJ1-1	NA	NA	CASGNTEAFF	TGTGCCTCAGGGAACACTGAAGCTTTCTTT